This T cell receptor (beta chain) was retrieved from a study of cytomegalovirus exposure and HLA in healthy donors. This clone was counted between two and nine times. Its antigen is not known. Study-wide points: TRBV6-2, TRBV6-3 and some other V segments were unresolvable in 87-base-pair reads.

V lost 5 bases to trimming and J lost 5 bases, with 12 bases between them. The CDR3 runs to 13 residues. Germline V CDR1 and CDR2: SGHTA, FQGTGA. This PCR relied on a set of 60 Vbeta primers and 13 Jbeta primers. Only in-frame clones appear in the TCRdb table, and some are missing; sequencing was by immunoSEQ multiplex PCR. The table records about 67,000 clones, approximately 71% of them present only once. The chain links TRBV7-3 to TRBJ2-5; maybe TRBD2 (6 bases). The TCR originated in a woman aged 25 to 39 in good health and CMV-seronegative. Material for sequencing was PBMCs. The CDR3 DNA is TGTGCCAGCAGCCGGCTTAGCGGTGAGACCCAGTACTTC. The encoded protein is CASSRLSGETQYF.